The 16 T cell receptor beta chains below were found in one sample sequenced in a study of blood T cell repertoires in COVID-19. This table comes from immunoSEQ multiplex PCR, and its TCRdb copy is limited to in-frame clones, with some not included. There are 30,000 to 40,000 clones in the sample; around 88% occur only once, and approximately 6.5% lies in the top ten. Source material: peripheral blood. The receptors come from a human donor in a cohort sampled during active COVID-19.

The V and J genes are TRBV28 and TRBJ2-7; 7 nucleotides agree with TRBD1. CDR3 size: 14 residues. Germline CDR1 MDHEN, CDR2 SYDVKM. J was trimmed by 6 bases and V by 4 bases; bases with no gene match: 9. This chain's CDR3 is CASSSRQGLSEQYF. Written as DNA, the CDR3 is TGTGCCAGCAGTTCCCGACAGGGTCTCTCCGAGCAGTACTTC. Variable domain in full (rest from reference TRBV28 and TRBJ2-7): DVKVTQSSRYLVKRTGEKVFLECVQDMDHENMFWYRQDPGLGLRLIYFSYDVKMKEKGDIPEGYSVSREKKERFSLILESASTNQTSMYLCASSSRQGLSEQYFGPGTRLTVT.

The CDR3 region is CASKELGQGRDTQYF. CDR3 nucleotides: TGTGCCAGTAAAGAGCTCGGACAGGGGAGGGATACGCAGTATTTT. This rearrangement joins TRBV19 to TRBJ2-3, with 9 bases fitting TRBD1. This CDR3 has 15 amino acids. V lost 7 bases, J lost 6 bases, and 11 bases stayed unmatched. The germline gives CDR1 LNHDA, CDR2 SQIVND (reference sequence).

This chain joins TRBV5-8 and TRBJ1-1; D perhaps matches TRBD1 (5 bases). In germline, CDR1 is SGHTS, CDR2 YDEGEE. The CDR3 extends over 15 amino acids. The V end lost 2 bases, the J end lost 3 bases, and 14 bases lay between the germline ends. The CDR3 DNA is TGTGCCAGCAGCTTTGGGTTGGGGGGGTACACTGAAGCTTTCTTT. It translates to CASSFGLGGYTEAFF.

This clone was detected once. For the CDR3, the DNA is TGTGCCAGCAGTTACAAGGGGACTAGCTCGGGTGTTGAGCAGTTCTTC. It encodes CASSYKGTSSGVEQFF. V usage is TRBV6-7 and J usage is TRBJ2-1; 9 positions agree with TRBD2. TRBV6-7 is sorted into the ORF group, with uncertain function. This CDR3 region has 16 residues. The trim removed 2 bases at V and 9 bases at J, leaving 11 bases unmatched.

This chain joins TRBV14 and TRBJ2-3, with D unclear. The CDR3 runs to 15 residues. The germline V and J ends were trimmed by 0 bases and 2 bases, with 9 bases remaining between them. Germline CDR1 reads SGHDN; CDR2 reads FVKESK. CDR3 coding DNA: TGTGCCAGCAGCCAAGACAGGTATCTCACAGATACGCAGTATTTT. Translating gives CASSQDRYLTDTQYF.

The chain joins TRBV7-9 to TRBJ1-1, with 8 bases identical to TRBD1. Germline assignment: CDR1 SEHNR and CDR2 FQNEAQ (reference sequence). This CDR3 is 14 amino acids long. After removal of 2 bases from V and 8 bases from J, the junction contained 7 bases not matched to a gene. CDR3 amino acids: CASSLKPDREEAFF. The CDR3 DNA reads as TGTGCCAGCAGCTTAAAACCGGACAGGGAGGAAGCTTTCTTT.

The chain employs TRBV5-4 and TRBJ2-1, with D unclear. The CDR3 covers 14 residues. CDR1 SGHNT and CDR2 YYREEE come from the germline V gene (reference sequence). Trimming shortened V by 1 base and J by 0 bases, and 5 bases separated the two germline ends. CDR3: CASSLLSSYNEQFF. The CDR3, as DNA: TGTGCCAGCAGCTTGCTAAGCTCCTACAATGAGCAGTTCTTC.

The CDR3 nucleotides are TGCGCCAGCAGCTTCGGTACCTCCCAAGAGACCCAGTACTTC. Residues: CASSFGTSQETQYF. The chain couples TRBV5-1 to TRBJ2-5; D remains unclear. From germline, CDR1 is SGHRS and CDR2 YFSETQ. Trimming stripped 2 bases from V and 1 base from J, with 9 bases between. The CDR3 has 14 residues.

V usage is TRBV28 and J usage is TRBJ2-7; 8 bases fit TRBD2. Per the germline V gene, CDR1 is MDHEN and CDR2 is SYDVKM. Trimming at V came to 7 bases and at J to 4 bases, leaving 9 bases not matched to a gene. There are 14 residues in the CDR3. The CDR3, as DNA: TGTGCCAGCAATCCTCCCGGGACTAGTTACGAGCAGTACTTC. It specifies CASNPPGTSYEQYF.

The chain couples TRBV9 to TRBJ2-2, with 8 bases identical to TRBD2. This CDR3 contains 17 residues. CDR1 and CDR2 (germline): SGDLS, YYNGEE. J gave up 2 bases and V 0 bases, and 6 bases lay outside the gene matches. CDR3 sequence (DNA): TGTGCCAGCAGCGTAGAGCCGACTAGCGAAAACACCGGGGAGCTGTTTTTT. It codes for CASSVEPTSENTGELFF.

In DNA form, the CDR3 reads TGTGCCAGCAGTCTCGGGACAGGGGGCAGGGAGACCCAGTACTTC. This gives the protein CASSLGTGGRETQYF. This sequence joins TRBV28 and TRBJ2-5, with 12 bases identical to TRBD1. With 5 bases clipped from V and 5 bases from J, the junction kept 6 bases outside the gene matches. The CDR3 totals 15 residues. Germline assignment: CDR1 MDHEN and CDR2 SYDVKM.

The DNA of the CDR3 is TGCGCCAGCAGCTCACCCAGCTCCTACGAGCAGTACTTC. It translates to CASSSPSSYEQYF. The rearrangement joins TRBV5-1 to TRBJ2-7, with unresolved D. Germline CDR1 is SGHRS and CDR2 is YFSETQ. V lost 3 bases to trimming and J lost 0 bases, with 7 bases between them. This CDR3 region has 13 residues.

V and J are TRBV5-8 and TRBJ2-5; 8 nucleotides align to TRBD2. V was clipped by 1 base and J by 3 bases; unmatched bases: 8. The CDR3 spans 16 residues. Germline CDR1 is SGHTS and CDR2 is YDEGEE. The CDR3: CASSLFLREDKETQYF. DNA for the CDR3: TGTGCCAGCAGCTTGTTCTTGCGGGAGGATAAAGAGACCCAGTACTTC.

V and J are TRBV28 and TRBJ1-1; D perhaps matches TRBD1 (5 bases). Trimming shortened V by 5 bases and J by 2 bases, and 15 bases separated the two germline ends. The CDR3 sequence is 15 residues long. Looked up from germline, CDR1 is MDHEN and CDR2 is SYDVKM. The CDR3 bases are TGTGCCAGCAGTCCCCCGCGGGGGAAAAACACTGAAGCTTTCTTT. Translating gives CASSPPRGKNTEAFF. The full variable domain, in which reference TRBV28 and TRBJ1-1 provide the parts outside the CDR3, is DVKVTQSSRYLVKRTGEKVFLECVQDMDHENMFWYRQDPGLGLRLIYFSYDVKMKEKGDIPEGYSVSREKKERFSLILESASTNQTSMYLCASSPPRGKNTEAFFGQGTRLTVV.

The rearrangement links TRBV7-9 to TRBJ1-4; 10 nucleotides align to TRBD1. The germline V gene has CDR1 SEHNR and CDR2 FQNEAQ (reference sequence). V lost 5 bases, J lost 5 bases, and 5 bases stayed unmatched. There are 15 residues in the CDR3. The DNA of the CDR3 is TGTGCCAGCAGCCACGGGACAGGGGAGAATGAAAAACTGTTTTTT. This sequence encodes CASSHGTGENEKLFF.

This clone was counted between two and nine times. Here the CDR3 reads CASSLGTGAVNEQFF. The CDR3 coding sequence is TGTGCCAGCAGTTTGGGGACAGGGGCTGTCAATGAGCAGTTCTTC. The chain has TRBV6-5 and TRBJ2-1; 10 bases are a match to TRBD1. The germline V gene has CDR1 MNHEY and CDR2 SVGAGI. Trimming removed 4 bases from V and 6 bases from J; junction bases left unmatched: 6. The CDR3 extends over 15 amino acids.